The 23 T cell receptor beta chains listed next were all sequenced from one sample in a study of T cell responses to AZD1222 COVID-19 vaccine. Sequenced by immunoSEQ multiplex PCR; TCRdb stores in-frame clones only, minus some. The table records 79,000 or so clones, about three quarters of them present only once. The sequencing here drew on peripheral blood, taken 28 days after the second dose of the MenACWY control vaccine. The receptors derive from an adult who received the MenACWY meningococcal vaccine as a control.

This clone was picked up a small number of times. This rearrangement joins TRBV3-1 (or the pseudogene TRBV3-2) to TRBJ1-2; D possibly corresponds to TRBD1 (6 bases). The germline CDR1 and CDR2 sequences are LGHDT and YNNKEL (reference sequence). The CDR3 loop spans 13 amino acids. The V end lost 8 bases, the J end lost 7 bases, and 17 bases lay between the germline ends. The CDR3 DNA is TGTGCCAGCTCAACCTCAGGGGTTGCTGGCTACACCTTC. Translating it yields CASSTSGVAGYTF.

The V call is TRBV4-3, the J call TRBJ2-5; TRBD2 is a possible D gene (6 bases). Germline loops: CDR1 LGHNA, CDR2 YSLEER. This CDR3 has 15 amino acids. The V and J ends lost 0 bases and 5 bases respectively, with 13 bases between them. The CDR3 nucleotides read TGCGCCAGCAGCCAAGATCTAAGGAGGGATGAGACCCAGTACTTC. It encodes CASSQDLRRDETQYF.

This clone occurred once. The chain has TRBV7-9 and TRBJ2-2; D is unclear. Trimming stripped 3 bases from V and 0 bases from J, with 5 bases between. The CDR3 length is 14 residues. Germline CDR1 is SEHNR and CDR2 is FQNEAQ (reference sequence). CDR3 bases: TGTGCCAGCAGCTTTCCGACGAACACCGGGGAGCTGTTTTTT. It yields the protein CASSFPTNTGELFF.

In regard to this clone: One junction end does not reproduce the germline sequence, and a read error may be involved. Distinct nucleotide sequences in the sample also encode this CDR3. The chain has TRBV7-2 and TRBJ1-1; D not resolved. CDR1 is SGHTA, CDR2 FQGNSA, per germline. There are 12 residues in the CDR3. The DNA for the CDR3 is TGTGCCAGCAGCCCGGACGCTACTGAGGCTTTCTTT. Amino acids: CASSPDATEAFF.

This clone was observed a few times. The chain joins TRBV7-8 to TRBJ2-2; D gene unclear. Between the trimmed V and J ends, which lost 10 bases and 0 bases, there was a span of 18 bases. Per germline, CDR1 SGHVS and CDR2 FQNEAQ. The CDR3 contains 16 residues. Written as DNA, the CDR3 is TGTGCCACCTCAAGTGGCGGCCACGCGAACACCGGGGAGCTGTTTTTT. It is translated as CATSSGGHANTGELFF.

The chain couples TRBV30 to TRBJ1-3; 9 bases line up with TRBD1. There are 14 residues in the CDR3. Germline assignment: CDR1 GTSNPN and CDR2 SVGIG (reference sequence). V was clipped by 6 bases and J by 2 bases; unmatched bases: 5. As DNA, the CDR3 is TGTGCCTGCTCACAGGGGGCCGCTGGAAACACCATATATTTT. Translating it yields CACSQGAAGNTIYF.

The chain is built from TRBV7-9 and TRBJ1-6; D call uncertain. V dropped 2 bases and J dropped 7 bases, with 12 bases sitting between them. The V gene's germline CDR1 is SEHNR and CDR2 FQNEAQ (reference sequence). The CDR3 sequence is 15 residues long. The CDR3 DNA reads TGTGCCAGCAGCTTACGTGGATCCGTAAATTCACCCCTCCACTTT. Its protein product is CASSLRGSVNSPLHF.

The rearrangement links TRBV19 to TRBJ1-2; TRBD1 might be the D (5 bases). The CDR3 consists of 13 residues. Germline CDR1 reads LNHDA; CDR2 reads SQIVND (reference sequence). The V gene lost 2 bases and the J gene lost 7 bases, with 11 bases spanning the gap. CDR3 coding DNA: TGTGCCAGTAGTATACCCGATAGGGGTGGCTACACCTTC. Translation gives CASSIPDRGGYTF. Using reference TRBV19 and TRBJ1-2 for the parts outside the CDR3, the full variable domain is DGGITQSPKYLFRKEGQNVTLSCEQNLNHDAMYWYRQDPGQGLRLIYYSQIVNDFQKGDIAEGYSVSREKKESFPLTVTSAQKNPTAFYLCASSIPDRGGYTFGSGTRLTVV.

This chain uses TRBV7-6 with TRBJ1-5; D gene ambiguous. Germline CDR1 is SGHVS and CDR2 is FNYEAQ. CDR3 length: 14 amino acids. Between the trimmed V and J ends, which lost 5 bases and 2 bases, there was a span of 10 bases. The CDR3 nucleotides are TGTGCCAGCAGCCTGGTTGCGGGCAATCAGCCCCAGCATTTT. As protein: CASSLVAGNQPQHF. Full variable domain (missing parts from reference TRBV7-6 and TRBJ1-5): GAGVSQSPRYKVTKRGQDVALRCDPISGHVSLYWYRQALGQGPEFLTYFNYEAQQDKSGLPNDRFSAERPEGSISTLTIQRTEQRDSAMYRCASSLVAGNQPQHFGDGTRLSIL.

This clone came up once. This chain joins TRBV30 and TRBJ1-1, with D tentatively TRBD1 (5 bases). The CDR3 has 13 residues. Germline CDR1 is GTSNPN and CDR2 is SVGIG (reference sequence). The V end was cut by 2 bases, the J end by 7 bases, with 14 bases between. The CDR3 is CAWSLRVRDEAFF. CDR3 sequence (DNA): TGTGCCTGGAGTCTACGAGTCAGGGATGAAGCTTTCTTT.

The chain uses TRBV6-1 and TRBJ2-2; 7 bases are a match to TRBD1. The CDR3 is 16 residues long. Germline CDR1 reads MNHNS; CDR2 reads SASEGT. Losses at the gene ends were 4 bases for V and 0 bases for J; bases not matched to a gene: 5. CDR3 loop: CASSGLGQANTGELFF. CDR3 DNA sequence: TGTGCCAGCAGTGGACTTGGACAGGCGAACACCGGGGAGCTGTTTTTT.

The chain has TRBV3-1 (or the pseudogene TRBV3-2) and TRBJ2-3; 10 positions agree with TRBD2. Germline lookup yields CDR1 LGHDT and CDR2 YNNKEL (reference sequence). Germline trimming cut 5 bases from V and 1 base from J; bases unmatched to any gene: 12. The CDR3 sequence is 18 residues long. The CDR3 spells CASSTRSSGGLGTDTQYF. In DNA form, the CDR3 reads TGTGCCAGCAGCACCCGGTCTAGCGGGGGTCTGGGCACAGATACGCAGTATTTT.

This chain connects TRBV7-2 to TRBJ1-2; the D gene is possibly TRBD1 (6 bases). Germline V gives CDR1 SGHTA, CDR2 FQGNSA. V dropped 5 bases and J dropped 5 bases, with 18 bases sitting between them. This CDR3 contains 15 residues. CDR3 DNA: TGTGCCAGCAGCCCCCGGGACACCCTTTTATATGGCTACACCTTC. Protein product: CASSPRDTLLYGYTF.

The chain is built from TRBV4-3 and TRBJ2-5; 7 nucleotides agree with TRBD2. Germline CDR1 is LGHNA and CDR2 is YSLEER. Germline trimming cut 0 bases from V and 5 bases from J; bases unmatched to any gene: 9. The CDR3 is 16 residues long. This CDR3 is CASSQDLADMQETQYF. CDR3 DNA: TGCGCCAGCAGCCAAGATCTAGCGGACATGCAGGAGACCCAGTACTTC.

This CDR3 is CASSTGQGAGDEQFF. DNA of the CDR3: TGCGCCAGCAGCACCGGACAGGGGGCTGGCGATGAGCAGTTCTTC. The rearrangement uses TRBV5-1 and TRBJ2-1; the match to TRBD1 covers 11 bases. The germline V gene has CDR1 SGHRS and CDR2 YFSETQ. The CDR3 length is 15 residues. V lost 4 bases to trimming and J lost 8 bases; unmatched junction nucleotides: 8.

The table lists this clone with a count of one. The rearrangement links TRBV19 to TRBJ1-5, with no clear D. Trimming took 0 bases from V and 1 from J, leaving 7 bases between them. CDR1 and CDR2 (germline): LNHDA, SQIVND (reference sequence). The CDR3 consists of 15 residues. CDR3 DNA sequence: TGTGCCAGTAGTATAGATTGGGGAAGCAATCAGCCCCAGCATTTT. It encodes CASSIDWGSNQPQHF.

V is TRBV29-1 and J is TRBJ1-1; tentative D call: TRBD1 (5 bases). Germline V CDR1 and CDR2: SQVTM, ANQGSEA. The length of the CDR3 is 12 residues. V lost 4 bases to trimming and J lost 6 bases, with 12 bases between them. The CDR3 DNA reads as TGCAGCGTTGGTTACGGGGGACCTGAAGCTTTCTTT. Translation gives CSVGYGGPEAFF.

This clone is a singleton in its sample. CDR3 coding DNA: TGTGCCAGCTCACCGGGGCGAGGTCAGCCCCAGCATTTT. Encoded protein: CASSPGRGQPQHF. This rearrangement joins TRBV18 to TRBJ1-5; D is possibly TRBD1 (5 bases). This CDR3 contains 13 residues. V was pared by 3 bases and J by 6 bases, with 9 bases between. Germline V lookup: CDR1 KGHSH, CDR2 LQKENI.

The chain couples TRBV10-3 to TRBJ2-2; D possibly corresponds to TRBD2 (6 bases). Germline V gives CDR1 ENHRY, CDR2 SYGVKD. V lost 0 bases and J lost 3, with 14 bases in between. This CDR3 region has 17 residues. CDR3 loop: CAISESGFGSDTGELFF. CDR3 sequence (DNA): TGTGCCATCAGTGAGTCCGGGTTCGGGAGTGACACCGGGGAGCTGTTTTTT.

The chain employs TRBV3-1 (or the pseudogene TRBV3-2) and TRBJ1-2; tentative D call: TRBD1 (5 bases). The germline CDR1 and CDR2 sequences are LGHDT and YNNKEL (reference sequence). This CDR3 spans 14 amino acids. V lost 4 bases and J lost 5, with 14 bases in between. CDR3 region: CASSPGARSYGYTF. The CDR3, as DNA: TGTGCCAGCAGCCCCGGGGCTCGAAGTTATGGCTACACCTTC.

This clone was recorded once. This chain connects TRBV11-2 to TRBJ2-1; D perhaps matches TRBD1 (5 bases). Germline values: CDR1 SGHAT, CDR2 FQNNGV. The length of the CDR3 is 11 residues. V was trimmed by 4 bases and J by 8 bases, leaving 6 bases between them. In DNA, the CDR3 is TGTGCCAGCAGCTCAGGGTATGAGCAGTTCTTC. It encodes CASSSGYEQFF.

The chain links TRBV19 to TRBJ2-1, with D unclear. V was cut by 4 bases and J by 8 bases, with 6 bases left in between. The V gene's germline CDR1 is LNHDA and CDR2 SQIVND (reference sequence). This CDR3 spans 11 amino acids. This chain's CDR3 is CASSTNDEQFF. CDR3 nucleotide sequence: TGTGCCAGTAGTACGAACGATGAGCAGTTCTTC. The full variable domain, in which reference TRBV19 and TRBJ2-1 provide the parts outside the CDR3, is DGGITQSPKYLFRKEGQNVTLSCEQNLNHDAMYWYRQDPGQGLRLIYYSQIVNDFQKGDIAEGYSVSREKKESFPLTVTSAQKNPTAFYLCASSTNDEQFFGPGTRLTVL.

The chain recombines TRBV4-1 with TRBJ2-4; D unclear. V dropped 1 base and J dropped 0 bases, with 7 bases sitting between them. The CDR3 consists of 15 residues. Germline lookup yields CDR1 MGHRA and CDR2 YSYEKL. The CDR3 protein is CASSQGQIAKNIQYF. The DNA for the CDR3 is TGCGCCAGCAGCCAAGGGCAGATAGCCAAAAACATTCAGTACTTC.